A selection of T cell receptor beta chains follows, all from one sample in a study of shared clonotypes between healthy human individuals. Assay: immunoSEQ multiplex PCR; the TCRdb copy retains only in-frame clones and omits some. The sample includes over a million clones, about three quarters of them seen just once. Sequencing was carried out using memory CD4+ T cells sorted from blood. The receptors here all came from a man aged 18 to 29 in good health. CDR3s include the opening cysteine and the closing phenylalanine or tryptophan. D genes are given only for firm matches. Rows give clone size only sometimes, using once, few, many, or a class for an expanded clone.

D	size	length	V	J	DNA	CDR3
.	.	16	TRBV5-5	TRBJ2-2	TGTGCCAGCAGCTTGGCAGTCCAGGCCAACACCGGGGAGCTGTTTTTT	CASSLAVQANTGELFF
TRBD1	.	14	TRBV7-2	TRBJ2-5	TGTGCCAGCAGCCGAGGGACAGGAGGAGAGACCCAGTACTTC	CASSRGTGGETQYF
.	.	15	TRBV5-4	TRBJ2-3	TGTGCCAGCAGTTTAACCGGGACTAGCACAGATACGCAGTATTTT	CASSLTGTSTDTQYF
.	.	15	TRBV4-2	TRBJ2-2	TGTGCCAGCAGCCAAGAAGGTACCTACGGCGGGGAGCTGTTTTTT	CASSQEGTYGGELFF
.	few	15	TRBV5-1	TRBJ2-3	TGCGCCAGCAGCTTGGTGACTACCACCGGGGATACGCAGTATTTT	CASSLVTTTGDTQYF
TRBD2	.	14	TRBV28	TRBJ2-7	TGTGCCAGCACCTTTCAGGGAGGGTTCAACGAGCAGTACTTC	CASTFQGGFNEQYF
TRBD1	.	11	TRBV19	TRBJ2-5	TGTGCCACGCAACAGGGGAAGACCCAGTACTTC	CATQQGKTQYF
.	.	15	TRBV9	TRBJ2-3	TGTGCCAGCAGCGTAGCCGGACTTCTCACAGATACGCAGTATTTT	CASSVAGLLTDTQYF
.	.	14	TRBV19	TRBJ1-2	TGTGCCAGTAGTATGGGCGCCGGAAATTATGGCTACACCTTC	CASSMGAGNYGYTF
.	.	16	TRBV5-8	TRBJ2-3	TGTGCCAGCAGCTTGGGAGGACGGACCAGCACAGATACGCAGTATTTT	CASSLGGRTSTDTQYF
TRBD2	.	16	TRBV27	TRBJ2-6	TGTGCCAGCAGTCGGGCGGGGGGCACCGGGGCCAACGTCCTGACTTTC	CASSRAGGTGANVLTF
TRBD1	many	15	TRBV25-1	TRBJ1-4	TGTGCCAGCAGTGATAGAGACAGGGCGTACGAAAAACTGTTTTTT	CASSDRDRAYEKLFF
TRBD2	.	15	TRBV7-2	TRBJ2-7	TGTGCCAGCAGCTTAGAGGCGGGGGTTACCTACGAGCAGTACTTC	CASSLEAGVTYEQYF
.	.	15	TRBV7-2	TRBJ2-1	TGTGCCAGCAGCTTAAGTCAAGGCTCCTACAATGAGCAGTTCTTC	CASSLSQGSYNEQFF
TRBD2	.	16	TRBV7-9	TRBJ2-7	TGTGCCAGCAGCCCTGGGCTAGCGGGAGGTGACTACGAGCAGTACTTC	CASSPGLAGGDYEQYF
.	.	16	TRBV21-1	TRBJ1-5	TGTGCCAGCGCGTCCGACCAGCATCATAGCAATCAGCCCCAGCATTTT	CASASDQHHSNQPQHF
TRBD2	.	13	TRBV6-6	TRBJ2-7	TGTGCCAGCAGTCCTAGCGGTCCCTACGAGCAGTACTTC	CASSPSGPYEQYF
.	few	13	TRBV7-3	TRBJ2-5	TGTGCCAGCAGCGTTAGGGACCAAGAGACCCAGTACTTC	CASSVRDQETQYF
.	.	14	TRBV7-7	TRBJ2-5	TGTGCTAGCAGCTGGGGGGGGCAGCAAGAGACCCAGTACTTC	CASSWGGQQETQYF
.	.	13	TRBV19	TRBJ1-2	TGTGCCAGTAGTACCCACACCCGGAATGGCTACACCTTC	CASSTHTRNGYTF
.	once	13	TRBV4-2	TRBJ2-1	TGTGCCAGCAGCCAAGATCTGGACGATGAGCAGTTCTTC	CASSQDLDDEQFF
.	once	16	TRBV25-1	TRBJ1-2	TGTGCCAGCAGTGACATGAAGACCGGAGGGTTGGATGGCTACACCTTC	CASSDMKTGGLDGYTF
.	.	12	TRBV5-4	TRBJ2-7	TGTGCCAGCAGCTTGGAGGGATACGAGCAGTACTTC	CASSLEGYEQYF
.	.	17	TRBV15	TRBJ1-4	TGTGCCACCAGCAGAGACCCGGGGGGAGCAACTAATGAAAAACTGTTTTTT	CATSRDPGGATNEKLFF
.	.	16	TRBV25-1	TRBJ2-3	TGTGCCAGCAGTGAGCTCGGGACGGATAGCACAGATACGCAGTATTTT	CASSELGTDSTDTQYF
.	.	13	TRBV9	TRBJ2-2	TGTGCCAGCAGCGTAGAGGACACCGGGGAGCTGTTTTTT	CASSVEDTGELFF
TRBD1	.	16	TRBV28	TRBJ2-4	TGTGCCAGCAGATCGGGACAGGGGGCAGCATTGGACATTCAGTACTTC	CASRSGQGAALDIQYF
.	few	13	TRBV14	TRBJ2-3	TGTGCCAGCAGCCTTGTGGGCACAGATACGCAGTATTTT	CASSLVGTDTQYF
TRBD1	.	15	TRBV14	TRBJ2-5	TGTGCCAGCAGCCGCACGGGACAGGGGAGAGAGACCCAGTACTTC	CASSRTGQGRETQYF
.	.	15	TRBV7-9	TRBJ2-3	TGTGCCAGCAGCCGCGGACAGGCGGGACCAGGTACGCAGTATTTT	CASSRGQAGPGTQYF
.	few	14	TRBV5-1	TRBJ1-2	TGCGCCAGCAGCGTAGAGAGTCCGTCCTATGGCTACACCTTC	CASSVESPSYGYTF
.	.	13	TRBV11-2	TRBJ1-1	TGTGCCAGCAGCGCTGAACTCGGAACTGAAGCTTTCTTT	CASSAELGTEAFF
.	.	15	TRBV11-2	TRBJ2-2	TGTGCCAGCAGCTCCCGGGACTTGAACACCGGGGAGCTGTTTTTT	CASSSRDLNTGELFF
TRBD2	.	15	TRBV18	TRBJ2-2	TGTGCCAGCTCACGGGGACTACCGAACACCGGGGAGCTGTTTTTT	CASSRGLPNTGELFF
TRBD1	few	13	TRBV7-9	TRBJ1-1	TGTGCCAGCAGCTGGGACAGGAACACTGAAGCTTTCTTT	CASSWDRNTEAFF
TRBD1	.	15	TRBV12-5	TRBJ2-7	TGTGCTAGTGGTTTGGAAGCCGGGACAGGGATCGAGCAGTACTTC	CASGLEAGTGIEQYF
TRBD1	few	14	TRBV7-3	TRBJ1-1	TGTGCCAGCAGCATTGACAGGGGGAACACTGAAGCTTTCTTT	CASSIDRGNTEAFF
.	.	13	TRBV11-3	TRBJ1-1	TGTGCCAGCAGCTTAGTATCTCACACTGAAGCTTTCTTT	CASSLVSHTEAFF